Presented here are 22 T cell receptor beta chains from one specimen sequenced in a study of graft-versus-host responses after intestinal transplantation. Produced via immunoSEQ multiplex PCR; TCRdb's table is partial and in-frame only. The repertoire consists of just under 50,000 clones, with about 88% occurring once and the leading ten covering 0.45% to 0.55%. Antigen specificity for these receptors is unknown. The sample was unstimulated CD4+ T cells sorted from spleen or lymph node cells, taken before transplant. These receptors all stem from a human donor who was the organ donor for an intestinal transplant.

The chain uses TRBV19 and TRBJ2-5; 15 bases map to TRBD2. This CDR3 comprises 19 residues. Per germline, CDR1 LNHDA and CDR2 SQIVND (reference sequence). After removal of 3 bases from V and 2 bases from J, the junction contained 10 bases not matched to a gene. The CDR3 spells CASSMMGLAGGLPQETQYF. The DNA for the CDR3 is TGTGCCAGTAGTATGATGGGACTAGCGGGGGGTTTGCCTCAAGAGACCCAGTACTTC. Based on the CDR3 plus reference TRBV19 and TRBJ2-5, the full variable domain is DGGITQSPKYLFRKEGQNVTLSCEQNLNHDAMYWYRQDPGQGLRLIYYSQIVNDFQKGDIAEGYSVSREKKESFPLTVTSAQKNPTAFYLCASSMMGLAGGLPQETQYFGPGTRLLVL.

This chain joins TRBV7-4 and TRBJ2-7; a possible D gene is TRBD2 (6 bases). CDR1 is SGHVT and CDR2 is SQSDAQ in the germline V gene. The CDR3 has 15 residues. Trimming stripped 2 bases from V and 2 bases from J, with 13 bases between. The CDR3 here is CASSLRAGSPYEQYF. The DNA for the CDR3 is TGTGCCAGCAGCTTACGCGCGGGGTCTCCCTACGAGCAGTACTTC.

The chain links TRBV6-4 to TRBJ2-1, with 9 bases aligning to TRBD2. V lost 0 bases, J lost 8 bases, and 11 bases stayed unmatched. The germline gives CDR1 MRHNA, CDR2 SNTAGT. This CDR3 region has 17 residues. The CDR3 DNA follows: TGTGCCAGCAGTGACTCCCCACTTAGCGGGAGTAGGGATGAGCAGTTCTTC. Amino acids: CASSDSPLSGSRDEQFF.

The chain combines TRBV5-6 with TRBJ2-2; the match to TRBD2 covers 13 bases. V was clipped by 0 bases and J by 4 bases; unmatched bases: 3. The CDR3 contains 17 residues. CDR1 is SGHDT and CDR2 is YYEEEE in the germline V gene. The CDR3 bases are TGTGCCAGCAGCTTGGCGACTAGCGGGAGGTTCACCGGGGAGCTGTTTTTT. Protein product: CASSLATSGRFTGELFF.

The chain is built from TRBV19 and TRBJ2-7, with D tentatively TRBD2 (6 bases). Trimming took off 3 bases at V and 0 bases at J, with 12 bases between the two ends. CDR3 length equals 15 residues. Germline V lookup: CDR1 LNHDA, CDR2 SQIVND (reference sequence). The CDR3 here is CASSIAGPASYEQYF. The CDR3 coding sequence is TGTGCCAGTAGTATTGCGGGACCGGCCTCCTACGAGCAGTACTTC.

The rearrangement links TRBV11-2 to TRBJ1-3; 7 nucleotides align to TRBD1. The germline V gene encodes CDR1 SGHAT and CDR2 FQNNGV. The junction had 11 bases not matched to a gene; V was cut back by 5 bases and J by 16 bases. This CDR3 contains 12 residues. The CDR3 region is CASSRRDSLGYF. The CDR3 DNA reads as TGTGCCAGCAGCCGCCGGGACAGCCTGGGGTATTTT.

The CDR3 bases are TGTGCCAGCAGACCCAGCGGGGGGGCCTACGAGCAGTACTTC. Translation: CASRPSGGAYEQYF. This sequence joins TRBV6-1 and TRBJ2-7; 10 bases align to TRBD2. CDR1 MNHNS and CDR2 SASEGT come from the germline V gene. J was trimmed by 2 bases and V by 6 bases; bases with no gene match: 4. This CDR3 region has 14 residues.

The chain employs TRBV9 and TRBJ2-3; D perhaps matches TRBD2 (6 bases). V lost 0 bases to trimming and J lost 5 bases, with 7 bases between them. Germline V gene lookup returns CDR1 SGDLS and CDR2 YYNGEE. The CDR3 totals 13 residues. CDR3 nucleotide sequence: TGTGCCAGCAGCGTAGTGCGGGAAGATACGCAGTATTTT. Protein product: CASSVVREDTQYF.

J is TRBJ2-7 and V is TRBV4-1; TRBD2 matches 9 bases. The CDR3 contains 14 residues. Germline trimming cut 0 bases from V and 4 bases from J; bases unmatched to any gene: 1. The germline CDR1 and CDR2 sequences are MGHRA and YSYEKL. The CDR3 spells CASSQELAGYEQYF. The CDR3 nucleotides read TGCGCCAGCAGCCAAGAACTAGCGGGTTACGAGCAGTACTTC.

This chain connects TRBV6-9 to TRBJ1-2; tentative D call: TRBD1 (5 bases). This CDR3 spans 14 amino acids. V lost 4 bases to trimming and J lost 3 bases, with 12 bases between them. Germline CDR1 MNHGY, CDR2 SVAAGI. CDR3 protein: CASSLRRGHYGYTF. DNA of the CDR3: TGTGCCAGCAGTTTAAGGAGGGGCCACTATGGCTACACCTTC.

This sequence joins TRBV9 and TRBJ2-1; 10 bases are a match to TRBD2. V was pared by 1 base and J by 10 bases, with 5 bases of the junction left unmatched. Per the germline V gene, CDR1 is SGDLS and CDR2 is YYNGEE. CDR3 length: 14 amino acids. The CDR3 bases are TGTGCCAGCAGCGTATTACTAGCGGGGCGGGAGCAGTTCTTC. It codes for CASSVLLAGREQFF.

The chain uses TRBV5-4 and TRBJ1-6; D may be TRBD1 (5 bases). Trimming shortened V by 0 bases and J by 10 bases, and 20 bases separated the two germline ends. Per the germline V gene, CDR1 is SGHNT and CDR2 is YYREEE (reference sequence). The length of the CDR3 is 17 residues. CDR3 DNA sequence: TGTGCCAGCAGCTTGGCTGGTGGGGTTGGGGGATACTCACCCCTCCACTTT. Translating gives CASSLAGGVGGYSPLHF.

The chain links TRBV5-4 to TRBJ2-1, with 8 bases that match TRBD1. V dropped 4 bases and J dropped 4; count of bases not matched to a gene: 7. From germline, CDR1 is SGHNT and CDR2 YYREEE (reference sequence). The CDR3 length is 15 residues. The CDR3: CASSLRTGPYNEQFF. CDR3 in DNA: TGTGCCAGCAGCCTACGGACAGGGCCATACAATGAGCAGTTCTTC.

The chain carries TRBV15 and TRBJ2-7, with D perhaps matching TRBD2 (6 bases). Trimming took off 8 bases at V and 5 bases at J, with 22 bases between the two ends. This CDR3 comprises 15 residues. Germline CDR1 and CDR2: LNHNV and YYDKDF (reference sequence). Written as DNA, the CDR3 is TGTGCCACCGATACCAGTTTACTAGCAAAGGACGAGCAGTACTTC. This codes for CATDTSLLAKDEQYF.

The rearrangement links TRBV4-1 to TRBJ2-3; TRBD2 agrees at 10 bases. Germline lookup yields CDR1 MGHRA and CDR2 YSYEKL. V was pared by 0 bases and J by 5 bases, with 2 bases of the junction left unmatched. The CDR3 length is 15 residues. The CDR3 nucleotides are TGCGCCAGCAGCCAAGATCCTAGCGGGAGAGATACGCAGTATTTT. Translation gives CASSQDPSGRDTQYF.

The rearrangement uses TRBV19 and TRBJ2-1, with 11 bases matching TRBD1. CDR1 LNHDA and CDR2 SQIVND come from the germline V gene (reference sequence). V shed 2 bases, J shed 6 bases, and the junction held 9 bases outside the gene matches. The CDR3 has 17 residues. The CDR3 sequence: CASSIKLGQGAVNEQFF. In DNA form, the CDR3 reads TGTGCCAGTAGTATAAAGTTAGGACAGGGGGCGGTCAATGAGCAGTTCTTC.

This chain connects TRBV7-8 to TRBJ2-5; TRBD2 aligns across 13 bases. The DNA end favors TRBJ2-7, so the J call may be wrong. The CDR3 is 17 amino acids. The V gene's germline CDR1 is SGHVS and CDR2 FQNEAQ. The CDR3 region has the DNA TGTGCCAGCAGCCAAACTAGCGGGGGGGCCAGCTCCTACGAGCAGTACTTC. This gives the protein CASSQTSGGASSYEQYF.

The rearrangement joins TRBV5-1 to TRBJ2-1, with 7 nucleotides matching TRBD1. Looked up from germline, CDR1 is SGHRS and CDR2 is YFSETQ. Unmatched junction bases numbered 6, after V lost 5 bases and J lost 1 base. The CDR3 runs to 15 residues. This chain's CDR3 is CASRLTGSSYNEQFF. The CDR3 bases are TGCGCCAGCAGGTTGACAGGGAGTTCCTACAATGAGCAGTTCTTC.

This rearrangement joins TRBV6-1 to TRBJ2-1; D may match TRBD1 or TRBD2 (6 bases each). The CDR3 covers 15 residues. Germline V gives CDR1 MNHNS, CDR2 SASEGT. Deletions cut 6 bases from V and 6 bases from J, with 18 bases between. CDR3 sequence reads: CASSPLGGIANEQFF. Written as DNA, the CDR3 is TGTGCCAGCAGCCCCCTAGGGGGGATAGCCAATGAGCAGTTCTTC.

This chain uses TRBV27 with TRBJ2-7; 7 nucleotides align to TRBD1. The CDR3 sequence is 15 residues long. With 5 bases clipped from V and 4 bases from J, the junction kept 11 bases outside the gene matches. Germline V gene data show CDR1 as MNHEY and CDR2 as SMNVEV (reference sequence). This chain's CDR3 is CASSPTTGLKYEQYF. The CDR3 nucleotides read TGTGCCAGCAGTCCAACGACAGGGTTGAAGTACGAGCAGTACTTC.

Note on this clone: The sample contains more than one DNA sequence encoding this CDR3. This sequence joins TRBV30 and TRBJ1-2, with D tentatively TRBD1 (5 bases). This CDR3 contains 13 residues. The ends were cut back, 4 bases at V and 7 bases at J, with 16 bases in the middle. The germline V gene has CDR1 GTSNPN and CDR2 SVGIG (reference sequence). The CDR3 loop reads CAWKGQGGSGYTF. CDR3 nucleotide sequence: TGTGCCTGGAAGGGTCAGGGAGGAAGTGGCTACACCTTC.

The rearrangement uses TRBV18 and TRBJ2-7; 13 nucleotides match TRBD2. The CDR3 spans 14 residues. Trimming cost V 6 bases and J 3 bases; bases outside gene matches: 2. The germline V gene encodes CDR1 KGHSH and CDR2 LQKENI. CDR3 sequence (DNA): TGTGCCAGCTCGGGACTAGCGGGAATCTACGAGCAGTACTTC. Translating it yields CASSGLAGIYEQYF.